Listed below are T cell receptor beta chains from one sample, sequenced in a study of cytomegalovirus exposure and HLA in healthy donors. Using immunoSEQ multiplex PCR, the repertoire was profiled, and TCRdb retains in-frame clones only, with some absent. The top ten hold about 4.5% of the sample, which has 68,000 or so clones, about 82% seen once. The sample consisted of PBMCs. Every receptor here comes from a woman in her 30s in good health and CMV-seronegative. Both conserved end residues are part of each CDR3. D genes are given only for firm matches. Clone sizes are given selectively: once, few, many, or a class where the clone is expanded.

CDR3 DNA	CDR3 protein	J gene	D gene	clone size	V gene
TGTGCCTGGACCAGGGCTGTACCCTACGAGCAGTACTTC	CAWTRAVPYEQYF	TRBJ2-7	-	-	TRBV30
TGTGCCAGCAGCGACAGGGGGGACGGCTACACCTTC	CASSDRGDGYTF	TRBJ1-2	TRBD1	-	TRBV13
TGTGCCAGGGGGACTAGCGGGAGGACCTACAATGAGCAGTTCTTC	CARGTSGRTYNEQFF	TRBJ2-1	TRBD2	-	TRBV6-5
TGTGCCAGCAGCGAGGGACTAGCCCGAGGCGAGACCCAGTACTTC	CASSEGLARGETQYF	TRBJ2-5	TRBD2	-	TRBV7-9
TGTGCCAGCAGGATGGACAGAAATAATTCACCCCTCCACTTT	CASRMDRNNSPLHF	TRBJ1-6	-	-	TRBV6-5
TGTGCCAGCAGCTTCGACAGCTACAATGAGCAGTTCTTC	CASSFDSYNEQFF	TRBJ2-1	-	few	TRBV7-9
TGTGCCATCAGTGAGAGGCGGGGGACAACTAATGAAAAACTGTTTTTT	CAISERRGTTNEKLFF	TRBJ1-4	-	-	TRBV10-3
TGTGCCAGCAGCTCCCTAGCGCGCACCGGGGAGCTGTTTTTT	CASSSLARTGELFF	TRBJ2-2	-	-	TRBV11-2
TGTGCCAGCAGCTTACTCGTAGCCCGCGAGCAGTTCTTC	CASSLLVAREQFF	TRBJ2-1	-	once	TRBV7-3
TGTGCCAGCAGCACGAACAGGGGGAGGATCGAAAAACTGTTTTTT	CASSTNRGRIEKLFF	TRBJ1-4	TRBD1	-	TRBV7-2
TGCGCCAGCAGCCAAGATCGCGCGGGCTATGGCTACACCTTC	CASSQDRAGYGYTF	TRBJ1-2	-	-	TRBV4-1
TGTGCCAGTAGTCGGGACAGCCTATTCTACACCTTC	CASSRDSLFYTF	TRBJ1-2	TRBD1	-	TRBV19
TGTGCCAGCTGCCTAAGGGGGGGCGGGAGGCTACGAGGGCAGTACTTC	CASCLRGGGRLRGQYF	TRBJ2-7	TRBD2	-	TRBV28
TGTGCCAGCAGCCCACGCCCGACCCCGGGGTTCTTC	CASSPRPTPGFF	TRBJ2-1	-	-	TRBV14
TGTGCCAGCAGCTTCCATGGACAGGGTGGCGATGGCTACACCTTC	CASSFHGQGGDGYTF	TRBJ1-2	TRBD1	once	TRBV7-9
TGTGCCAGCAGTTTACGGGGGGGAGGGCAGTGGGCTGAAGCTTTCTTT	CASSLRGGGQWAEAFF	TRBJ1-1	-	-	TRBV28
TGTGCCAGCAGAGAAACCGGGACAGCCCCCGGCTACGAGCAGTACTTC	CASRETGTAPGYEQYF	TRBJ2-7	TRBD1	-	TRBV6-1
TGTGCCTGGAGCTGGACAGGGGATAGCTATGGCTACACCTTC	CAWSWTGDSYGYTF	TRBJ1-2	TRBD1	-	TRBV30
TGTGCCAGCAGCTTGCAGTTGGCGGGACGCGGTGAAAAACTGTTTTTT	CASSLQLAGRGEKLFF	TRBJ1-4	-	-	TRBV7-6
TGTGCCAGCAGCTTAGGAGGGAGGGTAGGGTACGAGCAGTACTTC	CASSLGGRVGYEQYF	TRBJ2-7	TRBD2	-	TRBV13
TGTGCCAGTAGAAGCGGGAGCGAGCAGTACTTC	CASRSGSEQYF	TRBJ2-7	TRBD2	once	TRBV19
TGTGCCAGCAGCCCGTCGACTAGCGGTGCCTCCTACGAGCAGTACTTC	CASSPSTSGASYEQYF	TRBJ2-7	TRBD2	few	TRBV5-4
TGCAGCGTTGGACTCCCGGAAAGACGAACTGAAGCTTTCTTT	CSVGLPERRTEAFF	TRBJ1-1	-	-	TRBV29-1
TGTGCCAGCCGAGAGACAGGGGCTTCTACTTCACCCCTCCACTTT	CASRETGASTSPLHF	TRBJ1-6	TRBD1	-	TRBV28
TGTGCCAGCAGGATGGGACAGGGAAGCAATCAGCCCCAGCATTTT	CASRMGQGSNQPQHF	TRBJ1-5	TRBD1	-	TRBV6-1
TGCAGCGCTGGTATGGTCCTCCAGGAGACCCAGTACTTC	CSAGMVLQETQYF	TRBJ2-5	-	-	TRBV29-1
TGTGCCAGCAGCGTAATGGCGGGAGGATCCTGGGGGAATGAGCAGTTCTTC	CASSVMAGGSWGNEQFF	TRBJ2-1	TRBD2	few	TRBV9
TGCGCCAGCAGCACAAACACAGATACGCAGTATTTT	CASSTNTDTQYF	TRBJ2-3	-	-	TRBV5-1
TGTGCCAGCAGACCTTGGACTAGCGGTACAGATACGCAGTATTTT	CASRPWTSGTDTQYF	TRBJ2-3	TRBD2	-	TRBV6-5
TGTGCCTGGAGTGTAAGGGGCCAGTTAAACTACGAGCAGTACTTC	CAWSVRGQLNYEQYF	TRBJ2-7	-	once	TRBV30
TGTGCCAGCAGCCGGGGGTTCCAAGAGACCCAGTACTTC	CASSRGFQETQYF	TRBJ2-5	-	-	TRBV13
TGCGCCAGCAGCCCGGGCACAGGGCTAGCTTTCTTT	CASSPGTGLAFF	TRBJ1-1	-	few	TRBV5-1
TGCAGCATCGGACAGGGCCCTAGCTCCTACGAGCAGTACTTC	CSIGQGPSSYEQYF	TRBJ2-7	TRBD1	once	TRBV29-1
TGTGCCAGCAGAGCTAGCACAGATACGCAGTATTTT	CASRASTDTQYF	TRBJ2-3	-	-	TRBV16
TGTGCCTGGAGTATGACTAGCGGGAGGGGTGGGGAGCTGTTTTTT	CAWSMTSGRGGELFF	TRBJ2-2	TRBD2	-	TRBV30
TGTGCCAGCAGGACAGGGGGCGCGGGCACTGAAGCTTTCTTT	CASRTGGAGTEAFF	TRBJ1-1	TRBD1	-	TRBV28
TGTGCCAGCAGTGAACGGGGGAACTATGGCTACACCTTC	CASSERGNYGYTF	TRBJ1-2	-	-	TRBV25-1
TGTGCCAGCAGCCGGGTAGGGGACAGGTCGAAGAACGAGCAGTACTTC	CASSRVGDRSKNEQYF	TRBJ2-7	TRBD1	few	TRBV4-2
TGTGCCAGCAGTGGCGGGGGATCTGAAGCTTTCTTT	CASSGGGSEAFF	TRBJ1-1	-	-	TRBV28
TGTGCCAGCAGCCAAAACATTCAAGAGACCCAGTACTTC	CASSQNIQETQYF	TRBJ2-5	-	-	TRBV5-4
TGCGCCAGCAGCCAAGCCGACAGGAGCTCTGGGGCCAACGTCCTGACTTTC	CASSQADRSSGANVLTF	TRBJ2-6	-	-	TRBV4-1
TGTGCCAGCAGCTTGGAATTCAGACTGATTGTCGCCTACGAGCAGTACTTC	CASSLEFRLIVAYEQYF	TRBJ2-7	-	-	TRBV5-4
TGTGCCAGCAGTGAAGCCGGTTGGACAGGGGGCTACGAGCAGTACTTC	CASSEAGWTGGYEQYF	TRBJ2-7	TRBD1	-	TRBV2
TGCGCCAGCAGCCAAGAGCCGGGACTAGCGGGAGATACGCAGTATTTT	CASSQEPGLAGDTQYF	TRBJ2-3	TRBD2	-	TRBV4-3
TGTGCCAGCAGTTACTCGCAGACGAGGGCTGAAGCTTTCTTT	CASSYSQTRAEAFF	TRBJ1-1	-	-	TRBV6-5
TGCGCCAGCAGCCGAATGCCCCGACAGGGGAGCTCTGGGGCCAACGTCCTGACTTTC	CASSRMPRQGSSGANVLTF	TRBJ2-6	TRBD1	-	TRBV4-1
TGTGCCAGCCCCGGCACGGGCAGGGACTATGGCTACACCTTC	CASPGTGRDYGYTF	TRBJ1-2	-	-	TRBV5-4
TGTGCCAGCAGCTACAGTACTAGTCTATCCACAGATACGCAGTATTTT	CASSYSTSLSTDTQYF	TRBJ2-3	-	-	TRBV9
TGTGCCAGCAGTACAGGGGGAAGCACAGATACGCAGTATTTT	CASSTGGSTDTQYF	TRBJ2-3	TRBD1	once	TRBV6-5
TGTGCCTGGAGTGGACAGGCTCGACGCTCTGGAAACACCATATATTTT	CAWSGQARRSGNTIYF	TRBJ1-3	-	few	TRBV30
TGTGCCTGGAGTGTTCCGGGACAGGGAGGTTACACCTTC	CAWSVPGQGGYTF	TRBJ1-2	TRBD1	-	TRBV30
TGTGCCAGCAGTGAAGCGCGGAGGAGCACAGATACGCAGTATTTT	CASSEARRSTDTQYF	TRBJ2-3	-	few	TRBV6-1
TGCGCCAGCAGCTTGGGGCGGGAGGGCTGGTACGAGCAGTACTTC	CASSLGREGWYEQYF	TRBJ2-7	TRBD2	-	TRBV5-1
TGTGCCAGCAGCAGACAATGGAACACTGAAGCTTTCTTT	CASSRQWNTEAFF	TRBJ1-1	-	-	TRBV9
TGCGCCAGCAGCCACTACATGAGAACGAATAGCGGGAGTTCCTACGAGCAGTACTTC	CASSHYMRTNSGSSYEQYF	TRBJ2-7	TRBD2	-	TRBV5-1
TGTGCCTGGGGTTCCGGGACAGGAGCCTACGAGCAGTACTTC	CAWGSGTGAYEQYF	TRBJ2-7	TRBD1	-	TRBV30
TGTGCCAGCAGTGAAGAGGGTTTTGGGCAGGGGGCGCGGAGCAATCAGCCCCAGCATTTT	CASSEEGFGQGARSNQPQHF	TRBJ1-5	TRBD1	-	TRBV6-1
TGTGCCAGCAGTATGACAGGGGCTGATACGCAGTATTTT	CASSMTGADTQYF	TRBJ2-3	TRBD1	few	TRBV28
TGTGCCAGCAGCCCACCCGACAGGGGTAACACTGAAGCTTTCTTT	CASSPPDRGNTEAFF	TRBJ1-1	TRBD1	-	TRBV13